The 27 T cell receptor beta chains below were found in one sample sequenced in a study of blood T cells in healthy people across ages. Primed by a sample-barcoded 5' primer and a J-beta primer mix, a second PCR proceeded for about 7 to 11 cycles. TCRdb reanalysed the 5' RACE reads using MiXCR and keeps one entry per CDR3 protein. The sample holds about 680,000 distinct CDR3 sequences, around 45% seen once. Sequencing input: blood. The receptors were gathered from a woman aged 55-69 years in good health.

Ten or more counts support this clonotype. The J gene is TRBJ2-1, the V gene TRBV7-3; TRBD2 aligns across 9 bases. CDR1 and CDR2 from the germline V gene are SGHTA and FQGTGA. With V trimmed by 4 bases and J by 9 bases, 4 bases remained unmatched. This CDR3 is built from 13 residues. CDR3 bases: TGTGCCAGCAGCTCGGGACTAGCCAGTGAGCAGTTCTTC. Protein product: CASSSGLASEQFF. The variable domain in full, with the rest retrieved from reference TRBV7-3 and TRBJ2-1, is GAGVSQTPSNKVTEKGKYVELRCDPISGHTALYWYRQSLGQGPEFLIYFQGTGAADDSGLPNDRFFAVRPEGSVSTLKIQRTERGDSAVYLCASSSGLASEQFFGPGTRLTVL.

The chain combines TRBV28 with TRBJ2-1, with TRBD2 identical over 15 bases. The junction had 8 bases not matched to a gene; V was cut back by 5 bases and J by 0 bases. CDR1 and CDR2 (germline): MDHEN, SYDVKM. There are 19 residues in the CDR3. CDR3 nucleotide sequence: TGTGCCAGCAGTCGGGGACTAGCGGGAGGTCAGAGCTCCTACAATGAGCAGTTCTTC. Amino acids: CASSRGLAGGQSSYNEQFF.

Regarding this clonotype: The germline gene is not matched at one end of the junction; a read error may be the cause. J is TRBJ2-1 and V is TRBV3-1; D may be TRBD1 or TRBD2 (5 bases each). CDR3 length equals 14 residues. Germline loops: CDR1 LGHDT, CDR2 YNNKEL (reference sequence). CDR3 loop: CASSHPGPNNEQFF. The CDR3 DNA reads TGTGCCAGCAGCCATCCGGGGCCAAACAACGAGCAGTTCTTC.

The V gene is TRBV3-1, the J gene TRBJ1-2; the match to TRBD1 covers 9 bases. The length of the CDR3 is 14 residues. The germline CDR1 and CDR2 sequences are LGHDT and YNNKEL (reference sequence). The V gene end was trimmed by 1 base and the J gene end by 5 bases; junction bases not matched to a gene: 2. The CDR3 protein is CASSQGTGEYGYTF. CDR3 nucleotides: TGTGCCAGCAGCCAAGGGACAGGGGAATATGGCTACACCTTC.

This rearrangement joins TRBV7-2 to TRBJ2-5; TRBD1 aligns across 7 bases. Looked up from germline, CDR1 is SGHTA and CDR2 is FQGNSA. This CDR3 has 14 amino acids. V shed 3 bases and J 5 bases; nucleotides not matched to a gene: 6. The CDR3 is CASSFTGVGETQYF. The CDR3 DNA sequence: TGTGCCAGCAGCTTTACAGGGGTAGGGGAGACCCAGTACTTC.

The chain has TRBV20-1 and TRBJ1-5; a weak D match, TRBD1 (5 bases). Germline V CDR1 and CDR2: DFQATT, SNEGSKA (reference sequence). V was trimmed by 5 bases and J by 3 bases, leaving 11 bases between them. This CDR3 has 13 amino acids. The CDR3 DNA reads TGCAGTGCTGACGGGGGGGTCAATCAGCCCCAGCATTTT. Translation gives CSADGGVNQPQHF.

Of note for this clonotype: At one end the junction does not follow the germline gene, possibly because of a read error. The CDR3 is CASSSPGLAAYELYF. CDR3 nucleotide sequence: TGTGCCAGCAGCTCACCGGGACTAGCGGCCTACGAGCTGTACTTC. V is TRBV7-2 and J is TRBJ2-7; 11 bases line up with TRBD2. CDR1 SGHTA and CDR2 FQGNSA come from the germline V gene. CDR3 size: 15 residues.

The rearrangement links TRBV20-1 to TRBJ2-5; D gene unclear. The J call may be wrong; the DNA end is better matched by TRBJ2-7. This CDR3 contains 14 residues. CDR1 DFQATT and CDR2 SNEGSKA come from the germline V gene (reference sequence). The CDR3, as DNA: TGCAGTGCTAGAGCCCCAGGTCCCGCCTACGAGCAGTACTTC. Its translation: CSARAPGPAYEQYF.

The CDR3 spells CASSQPGQGGGGEQYF. The CDR3 DNA follows: TGTGCCAGCAGCCAACCGGGACAGGGAGGTGGAGGCGAGCAGTACTTC. V gene TRBV4-2 combines with J gene TRBJ2-5; 9 bases map to TRBD1. Matching the DNA end better, TRBJ2-7 makes the J call doubtful. Germline V gene sequence: CDR1 LGHNA, CDR2 YNFKEQ. This CDR3 spans 16 amino acids.

The genes are TRBV28 and TRBJ2-7; D gene uncertain. The germline CDR1 and CDR2 sequences are MDHEN and SYDVKM. Trimming took off 6 bases at V and 3 bases at J, with 12 bases between the two ends. CDR3 length: 13 amino acids. CDR3 bases: TGTGCCAGCAGCACCGTGGCAGACTACGAGCAGTACTTC. This sequence encodes CASSTVADYEQYF.

The chain combines TRBV18 with TRBJ2-1, with TRBD1 matching over 7 bases. The CDR3 contains 15 residues. Germline V gene data show CDR1 as KGHSH and CDR2 as LQKENI. The ends lost 1 base at V and 4 bases at J; junction bases unmatched: 4. DNA of the CDR3: TGTGCCAGCTCACCACAGGGGGCGATTTACAATGAGCAGTTCTTC. It specifies CASSPQGAIYNEQFF.

This clonotype has just a few counts. V usage is TRBV29-1 and J usage is TRBJ1-1; D not resolved. The length of the CDR3 is 16 residues. Deletions cut 7 bases from V and 0 bases from J, with 21 bases between. CDR1 and CDR2 from the germline V gene are SQVTM and ANQGSEA. The CDR3 region has the DNA TGCAGCGCCATGGGTGGGGTTGGAATTATGAACACTGAAGCTTTCTTT. Its translation: CSAMGGVGIMNTEAFF. Complete variable domain (other parts from reference TRBV29-1 and TRBJ1-1): SAVISQKPSRDICQRGTSLTIQCQVDSQVTMMFWYRQQPGQSLTLIATANQGSEATYESGFVIDKFPISRPNLTFSTLTVSNMSPEDSSIYLCSAMGGVGIMNTEAFFGQGTRLTVV.

Many counts were recorded for this clonotype. V gene TRBV12-3 or TRBV12-4 combines with J gene TRBJ2-1; D is uncertain. V was shortened by 2 bases and J by 0 bases, with 8 bases between the two germline ends. CDR3 size: 15 residues. The CDR3 is CASSLQSGSYNEQFF. The CDR3, as DNA: TGTGCCAGCAGTTTACAGTCCGGCTCCTACAATGAGCAGTTCTTC.

CDR3 protein: CASSLIRVQYF. Written as DNA, the CDR3 is TGTGCCAGCAGCTTAATACGGGTGCAGTACTTC. The V gene is TRBV7-9, the J gene TRBJ2-7, with D hard to call. Per germline, CDR1 SEHNR and CDR2 FQNEAQ (reference sequence). Trimming cost V 2 bases and J 9 bases, with 8 bases left between them. CDR3 length equals 11 residues.

The V gene is TRBV30, the J gene TRBJ2-1; TRBD2 matches at 13 bases. Germline CDR1 is GTSNPN and CDR2 is SVGIG (reference sequence). V shed 1 base and J 7 bases; nucleotides not matched to a gene: 7. This CDR3 spans 16 amino acids. This CDR3 is CAWSAAGLAGRNEQFF. CDR3 nucleotide sequence: TGTGCCTGGAGTGCGGCGGGACTAGCGGGACGGAATGAGCAGTTCTTC.

Of note for this clonotype: Germline and junction disagree at one end, which may indicate a read error. This rearrangement joins TRBV3-1 to TRBJ2-5; 7 bases are a match to TRBD2. This CDR3 is 14 amino acids long. The germline gives CDR1 LGHDT, CDR2 YNNKEL (reference sequence). DNA of the CDR3: TGCGCCAGCAGCCGGGACGGGAGGCAAGAGACCCAGTACTTC. This gives the protein CASSRDGRQETQYF.

This clonotype was detected only once. The chain couples TRBV15 to TRBJ1-5; D perhaps matches TRBD1 (6 bases). The germline gives CDR1 LNHNV, CDR2 YYDKDF (reference sequence). The CDR3 totals 15 residues. Trimming left V 3 bases short and J 4 bases short, with 13 bases between. The DNA for the CDR3 is TGTGCCACCAGCAGCGGTGGACAGCTAAATCAGCCCCAGCATTTT. Encoded protein: CATSSGGQLNQPQHF.

V is TRBV20-1 and J is TRBJ2-2, with D tentatively TRBD1 or TRBD2 (5 bases each). The V end lost 0 bases, the J end lost 7 bases, and 12 bases lay between the germline ends. The CDR3 sequence is 14 residues long. The germline V gene encodes CDR1 DFQATT and CDR2 SNEGSKA (reference sequence). CDR3 nucleotides: TGCAGTGCTAGAGATCGGGACCCACACGGGGAGCTGTTTTTT. Translating it yields CSARDRDPHGELFF.

This clonotype turned up a few times. The gene calls are TRBV29-1 and TRBJ1-1; D is unclear. The CDR3 is 12 amino acids. Germline CDR1 reads SQVTM; CDR2 reads ANQGSEA. V lost 6 bases, J lost 5 bases, and 13 bases lay in between. DNA of the CDR3: TGCAGCGTAGACAAGTCACGTACTGAAGCTTTCTTT. Encoded protein: CSVDKSRTEAFF.

This clonotype was observed a handful of times. The J gene is TRBJ2-3, the V gene TRBV29-1; 7 bases are a match to TRBD2. From germline, CDR1 is SQVTM and CDR2 ANQGSEA. J gave up 4 bases and V 2 bases, and 3 bases lay outside the gene matches. This CDR3 is 13 amino acids long. The CDR3 DNA sequence: TGCAGCGTTGAAAGGACTAGGTCAGATACGCAGTATTTT. It encodes CSVERTRSDTQYF.

The chain is built from TRBV7-2 and TRBJ1-5; D gene unclear. The length of the CDR3 is 12 residues. CDR1 and CDR2 from the germline V gene are SGHTA and FQGNSA. Trimming removed 1 base at V and 9 bases at J, with 7 bases between. The chain's CDR3 is CASSLGVRPQHF. DNA of the CDR3: TGTGCCAGCAGCTTAGGTGTCCGGCCCCAGCATTTT.

V usage is TRBV5-6 and J usage is TRBJ2-2; D unresolved. CDR1 is SGHDT, CDR2 YYEEEE, per germline. With 7 bases removed from V and 4 bases from J, the gap between germline ends came to 11 bases. The CDR3 totals 13 residues. CDR3 protein: CASGQSLTGELFF. DNA of the CDR3: TGTGCCAGCGGGCAGAGTCTCACCGGGGAGCTGTTTTTT.

The chain links TRBV25-1 to TRBJ2-6; the match to TRBD2 covers 8 bases. This CDR3 contains 17 residues. V dropped 0 bases and J dropped 2; count of bases not matched to a gene: 3. Germline CDR1 reads MGHDK; CDR2 reads SYGVNS. As DNA, the CDR3 is TGTGCCAGCAGTGAATATCGGGGGGGAGCTGGGGCCAACGTCCTGACTTTC. It codes for CASSEYRGGAGANVLTF. The whole variable domain, remainder taken from reference TRBV25-1 and TRBJ2-6, is EADIYQTPRYLVIGTGKKITLECSQTMGHDKMYWYQQDPGMELHLIHYSYGVNSTEKGDLSSESTVSRIRTEHFPLTLESARPSHTSQYLCASSEYRGGAGANVLTFGAGSRLTVL.

The genes are TRBV7-6 and TRBJ1-4; D is ambiguous. V lost 2 bases and J lost 3, with 13 bases in between. The CDR3 covers 16 residues. The germline V gene encodes CDR1 SGHVS and CDR2 FNYEAQ. The CDR3 DNA reads TGTGCCAGCAGCTTATACGGGAATAGAGCTAATGAAAAACTGTTTTTT. This codes for CASSLYGNRANEKLFF.

This clonotype came up many times. The gene calls are TRBV2 and TRBJ2-5; no reliable D call. Trimming removed 8 bases at V and 1 base at J, with 2 bases between. The length of the CDR3 is 10 residues. CDR1 is SNHLY, CDR2 FYNNEI, per germline. CDR3 amino acids: CASGQETQYF. CDR3 DNA sequence: TGTGCCAGCGGCCAAGAGACCCAGTACTTC.

In its sample, this clonotype was seen a few times. The chain employs TRBV10-3 and TRBJ2-2, with D unresolved. The germline gives CDR1 ENHRY, CDR2 SYGVKD. The CDR3 length is 15 residues. Trimming left V 4 bases short and J 0 bases short, with 9 bases between. The CDR3 loop is CAISGTVANTGELFF. CDR3 nucleotide sequence: TGTGCCATCAGTGGGACGGTCGCGAACACCGGGGAGCTGTTTTTT.

This clonotype has only one observation. The CDR3 sequence is CAVQDRGSTEAFF. CDR3 nucleotides: TGTGCCGTCCAAGACAGGGGGTCCACTGAAGCTTTCTTT. V is TRBV27 and J is TRBJ1-1; TRBD1 aligns across 9 bases. V lost 11 bases, J lost 4 bases, and 8 bases stayed unmatched. CDR1 and CDR2 from the germline V gene are MNHEY and SMNVEV (reference sequence). The CDR3 is made up of 13 amino acids.